This T cell receptor beta chain was obtained from a study of graft-versus-host responses after intestinal transplantation (dated by TCRdb to the early 2020s). As for the study more broadly: Multivisceral, liver-intestinal, or isolated intestinal transplants were received by the recipients. Anti-thymocyte globulin induction was given to all recipients, followed by maintenance tacrolimus and steroids for two to four years. After intestinal transplantation, graft-versus-host and host-versus-graft alloreactive T cell clones in the graft, circulation and bone marrow were tracked using bulk TCR-beta CDR3 sequencing. To identify alloreactive clones, pre-transplant mixed lymphocyte reaction products were sequenced and compared with unstimulated pre-transplant donor and recipient T cells. The cohort enrolled about two dozen intestinal transplant recipients including one retransplant, and a few patients lacking pretransplant specimens were excluded. Donor T cell macrochimerism was defined as a peak of at least 4% donor T cells among recipient peripheral blood mononuclear cells. Rather than going through the commercial service, samples from a few later patients were sequenced in-house on an Illumina MiSeq and processed with MiXCR. Points the paper makes about the study in general: Peak levels of circulating GvH clones were associated with declines in HvG clones early after transplant. GvH clones were detected in recipient bone marrow, and some of these GvH clones were observed earlier in ileal mucosa or blood, consistent with an intestinal mucosal origin. In patients with donor T cell macrochimerism, the allografts had high GvH to HvG T cell clonal ratios. The relatively low number and heterogeneity of intestinal transplant patients limited the conclusions.

This clone occurred once. Its recognized antigen is unknown. No base quality information exists; no much larger clone differs at one position. For this chain, trimming is 4 bases at the V end and 5 bases at the J end, and the number of junction bases without a gene match is 6. Reading the germline V gene gives CDR1 SGHRS and CDR2 YFSETQ. The CDR3 holds 14 amino acids from the cysteine to the phenylalanine. Only CDR3 DNA remains: 42 bases, in frame from the first base. In light of the paper, this sample's time point label describes: cells obtained before transplantation from donor or recipient. CD3+CD4+ and CD3+CD8+ populations were FACS-sorted from unstimulated pre-transplant donor and recipient cells taken from spleen or lymph nodes. Library preparation used the immunoSEQ multiplex PCR assay. For most patients, genomic DNA was isolated with the Qiagen DNeasy Blood and Tissue Kit and shipped frozen to Adaptive Biotechnologies for TCR sequencing. High-throughput TCR-beta CDR3 sequencing of genomic DNA from most patients was performed by Adaptive Biotechnologies. As for the original processing: Adaptive's ImmunoSEQ software supplied the TCR sequencing data for more than 15 patients, while MiXCR and VDJtools were used to process a few other patients. To correct CD4 versus CD8 sorting errors, any sequence found in both subsets at a frequency ratio below 5:1 was removed. Because the origin of CDR3 nucleotide sequences shared between donor and recipient could not be assigned, those sequences were removed. At least 2-fold expansion over unstimulated cells and a minimum CFSE-low frequency of 0.002% (template counts) or 0.001% (read counts) were required for clones to be classified as alloreactive. A clone was considered mappable if detected in the sequenced pre-transplant spleen, lymph node, or MLR CFSE-low populations of the donor or recipient. Cumulative frequency of alloreactive clones was calculated as a percentage of all sequences weighted by copy number. What TCRdb holds here is the immuneACCESS table cut down to in-frame rearrangements. Part of the clones is not present; checked against another copy, under half of the missing clones reflect an unresolved V gene, and the others are unexplained. That table gives V, J and clone size, and the DNA gave D and trimming. The sample table shows about 86,000 clones, and around 90% are seen once. More than 0.25% of the sample goes to the ten largest clones.

The sample here was unstimulated CD4+ T cells sorted from spleen or lymph node cells, taken before transplant. The rearranged chain carries TRBV5-1 and TRBJ2-1, with 7 middle bases fitting TRBD1. The sequence was obtained from a human donor who was the organ donor for an intestinal transplant. The CDR3 loop reads CASSPGGRNNEQFF. The DNA sequence reads TGCGCCAGCAGCCCAGGGGGAAGGAACAATGAGCAGTTCTTC.